This TCR beta chain was recovered during a study of tumor-infiltrating lymphocytes in primary liver carcinoma. Overall study findings and caveats: It was tumor-adjacent and tumor-blood pairs that overlapped less than tumor region pairs did.

Co-extracting RNA and DNA was done with roughly 17-34 mg of unsorted bulk tissue as input. None of the patients had received treatment, and all had chronic HBV infection. CDR1 and CDR2 (germline): SGHVS, FNYEAQ. The CDR3 consists of 14 residues. With a constant-region primer, TCR beta cDNA was made from roughly 500 ng of total RNA. Libraries of TCR beta came from three nested multiplex PCR rounds with slightly modified ARM-PCR. TRBV1-TRBV30 forward primers paired with a C-beta reverse primer were used in the first two PCR rounds, which ran roughly 9 cycles each. TCRdb re-called the multiplex PCR reads with MiXCR, one entry per CDR3 protein. Of about 35,000 distinct CDR3 sequences detected, roughly 80% appear once; the ten largest clones hold roughly 16%. As regards this clonotype: What it binds is unknown. Just one base apart from a much larger clone, this may be a read error.

The chain is built from TRBV7-6 and TRBJ2-1; D not resolved. The material sequenced was liver tumor tissue from sampling region 4. Subset meaning: tumor region T4, right-lateral pole. This TCR derives from a man aged 40-50 years with primary liver carcinoma and hepatitis B virus infection. The CDR3 reads CVSSLVAANNEQFF. In DNA, the CDR3 is TGTGTCAGCAGCTTAGTAGCTGCAAACAATGAGCAGTTCTTC.